The clone carrying this T cell receptor beta chain was detected ten times or more. Its specificity is unknown. This sample was included in a study of T cells after yellow fever vaccination. The V and J ends lost 2 bases and 1 base respectively, with 5 bases between them. This CDR3 contains 13 residues. Germline lookup yields CDR1 MNHEY and CDR2 SMNVEV (reference sequence). General study findings and limits: Contaminants from the bulk population, in the form of abundant clonotypes, could be found in FACS-sorted repertoires.

Conversion of TCR transcripts into cDNA relied on 5'RACE template switching, which added a universal primer site and UMIs. TCRdb reanalysed the 5' RACE reads using MiXCR and keeps one entry per CDR3 protein. The sample records roughly 350,000 distinct CDR3 sequences, about 4% being singletons. The V and J genes are TRBV27 and TRBJ1-1; D remains ambiguous. The sequenced sample was PBMCs, obtained 5 days after the yellow fever booster vaccination. The sequence was obtained from a young man who received the YFV17D yellow fever vaccine. The CDR3 region is CASSLMKNTEAFF. The CDR3 DNA is TGTGCCAGCAGTTTAATGAAGAACACTGAAGCTTTCTTT.